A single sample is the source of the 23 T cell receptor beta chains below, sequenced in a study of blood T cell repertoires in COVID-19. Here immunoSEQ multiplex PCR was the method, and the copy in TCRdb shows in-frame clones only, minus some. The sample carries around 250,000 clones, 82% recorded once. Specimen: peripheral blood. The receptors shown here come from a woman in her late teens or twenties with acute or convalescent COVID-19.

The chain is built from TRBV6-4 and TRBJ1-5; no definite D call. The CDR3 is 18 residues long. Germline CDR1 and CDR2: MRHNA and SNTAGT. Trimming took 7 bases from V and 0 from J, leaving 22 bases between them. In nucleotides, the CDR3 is TGTGCCAGCACAAAACGGTCCTCCTTAATTTATAGCAATCAGCCCCAGCATTTT. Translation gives CASTKRSSLIYSNQPQHF.

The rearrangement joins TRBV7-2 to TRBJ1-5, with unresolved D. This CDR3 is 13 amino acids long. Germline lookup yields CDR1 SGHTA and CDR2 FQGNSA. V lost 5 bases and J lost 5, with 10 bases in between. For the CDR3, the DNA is TGTGCCAGCAGCCCCGGGAGCTATCAGCCCCAGCATTTT. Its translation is CASSPGSYQPQHF.

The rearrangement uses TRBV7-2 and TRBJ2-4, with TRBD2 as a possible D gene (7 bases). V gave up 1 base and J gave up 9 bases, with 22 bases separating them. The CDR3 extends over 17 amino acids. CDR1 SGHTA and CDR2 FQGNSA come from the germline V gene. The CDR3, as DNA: TGTGCCAGCAGCTTAGTCCTAGACAGGTTGGGGGGGAGCATTCAGTACTTC. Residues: CASSLVLDRLGGSIQYF. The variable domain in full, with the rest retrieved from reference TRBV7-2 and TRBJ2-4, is GAGVSQSPSNKVTEKGKDVELRCDPISGHTALYWYRQSLGQGLEFLIYFQGNSAPDKSGLPSDRFSAERTGGSVSTLTIQRTQQEDSAVYLCASSLVLDRLGGSIQYFGAGTRLSVL.

In nucleotides, the CDR3 is TGTGCCAGCAGCCAAGAGGCGGGGTCGGACTATGGCTACACCTTC. Its translation is CASSQEAGSDYGYTF. V gene TRBV14 combines with J gene TRBJ1-2; D remains unclear. The CDR3 extends over 15 amino acids. Trimming took 0 bases from V and 3 from J, leaving 11 bases between them. Germline CDR1 SGHDN, CDR2 FVKESK.

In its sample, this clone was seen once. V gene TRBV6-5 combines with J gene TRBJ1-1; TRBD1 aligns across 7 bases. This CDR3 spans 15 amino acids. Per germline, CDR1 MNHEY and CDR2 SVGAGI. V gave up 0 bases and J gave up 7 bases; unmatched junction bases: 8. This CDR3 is CASSYSAGQEGEAFF. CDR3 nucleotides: TGTGCCAGCAGTTACTCAGCCGGACAGGAGGGTGAAGCTTTCTTT.

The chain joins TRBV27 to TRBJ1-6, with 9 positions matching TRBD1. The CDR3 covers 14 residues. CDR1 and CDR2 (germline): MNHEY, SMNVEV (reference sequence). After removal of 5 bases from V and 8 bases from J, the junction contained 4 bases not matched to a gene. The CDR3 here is CASSLGTGYSPLHF. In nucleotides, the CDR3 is TGTGCCAGCAGTCTCGGGACAGGGTATTCACCCCTCCACTTT.

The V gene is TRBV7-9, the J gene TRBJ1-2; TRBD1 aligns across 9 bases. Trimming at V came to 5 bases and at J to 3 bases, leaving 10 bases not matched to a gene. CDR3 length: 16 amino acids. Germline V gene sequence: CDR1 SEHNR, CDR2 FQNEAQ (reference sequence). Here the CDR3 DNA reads TGTGCCAGCAGCCAGAGTACCGGGACAGGGTACTATGGCTACACCTTC. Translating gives CASSQSTGTGYYGYTF.

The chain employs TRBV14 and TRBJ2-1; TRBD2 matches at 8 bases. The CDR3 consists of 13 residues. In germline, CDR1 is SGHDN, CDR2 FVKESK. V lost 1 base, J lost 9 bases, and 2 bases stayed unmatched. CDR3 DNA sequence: TGTGCCAGCAGCCAAGCGGGAGGGAGTGAGCAGTTCTTC. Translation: CASSQAGGSEQFF.

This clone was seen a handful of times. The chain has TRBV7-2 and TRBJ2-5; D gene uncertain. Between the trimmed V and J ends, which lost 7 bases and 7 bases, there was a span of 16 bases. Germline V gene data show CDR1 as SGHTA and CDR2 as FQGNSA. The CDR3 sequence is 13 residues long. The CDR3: CASTSYKFGTQYF. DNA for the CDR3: TGTGCCAGCACCTCATATAAATTCGGGACCCAGTACTTC.

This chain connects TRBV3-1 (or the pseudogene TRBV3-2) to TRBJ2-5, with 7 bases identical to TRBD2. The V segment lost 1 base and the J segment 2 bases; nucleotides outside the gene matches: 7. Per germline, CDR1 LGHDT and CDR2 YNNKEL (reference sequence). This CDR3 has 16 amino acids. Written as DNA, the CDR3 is TGTGCCAGCAGCCAAGTAGGGCGGGGGACTCAAGAGACCCAGTACTTC. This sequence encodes CASSQVGRGTQETQYF.

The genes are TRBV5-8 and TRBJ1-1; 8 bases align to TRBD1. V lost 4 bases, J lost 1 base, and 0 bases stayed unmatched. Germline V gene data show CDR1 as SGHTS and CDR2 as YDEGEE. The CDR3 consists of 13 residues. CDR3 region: CASSTGGNTEAFF. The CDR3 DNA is TGTGCCAGCAGCACAGGGGGGAACACTGAAGCTTTCTTT.

CDR3 DNA sequence: TGTGCCAGCAGCTCAGGCAGCCATCAGCCCCAGCATTTT. This translates into CASSSGSHQPQHF. The chain couples TRBV7-8 to TRBJ1-5; D gene ambiguous. In germline, CDR1 is SGHVS, CDR2 FQNEAQ. With 4 bases removed from V and 5 bases from J, the gap between germline ends came to 9 bases. This CDR3 spans 13 amino acids.

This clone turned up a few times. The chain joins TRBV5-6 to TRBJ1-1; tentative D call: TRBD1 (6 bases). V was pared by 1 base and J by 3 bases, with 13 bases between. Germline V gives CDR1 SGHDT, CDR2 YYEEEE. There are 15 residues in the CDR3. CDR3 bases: TGTGCCAGCAGCTTGTTCGCAGGGGTTTACACTGAAGCTTTCTTT. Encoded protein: CASSLFAGVYTEAFF.

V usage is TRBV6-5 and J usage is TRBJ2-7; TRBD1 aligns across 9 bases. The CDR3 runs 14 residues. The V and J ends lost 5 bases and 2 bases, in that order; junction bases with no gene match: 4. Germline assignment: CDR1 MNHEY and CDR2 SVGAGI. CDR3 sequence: CASSTGQGPYEQYF. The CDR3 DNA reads TGTGCCAGCAGTACTGGACAGGGGCCCTACGAGCAGTACTTC.

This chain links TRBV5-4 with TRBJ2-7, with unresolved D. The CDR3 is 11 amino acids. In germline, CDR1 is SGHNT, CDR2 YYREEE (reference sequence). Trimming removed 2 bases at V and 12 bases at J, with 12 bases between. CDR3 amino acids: CASSLEDVRYF. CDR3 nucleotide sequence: TGTGCCAGCAGCTTAGAGGATGTTAGGTACTTC.

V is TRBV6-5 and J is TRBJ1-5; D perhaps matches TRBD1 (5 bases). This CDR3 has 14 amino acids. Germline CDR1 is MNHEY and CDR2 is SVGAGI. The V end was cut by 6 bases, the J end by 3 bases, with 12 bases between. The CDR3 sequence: CASRPQADNQPQHF. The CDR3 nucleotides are TGTGCCAGCAGACCACAGGCGGACAATCAGCCCCAGCATTTT.

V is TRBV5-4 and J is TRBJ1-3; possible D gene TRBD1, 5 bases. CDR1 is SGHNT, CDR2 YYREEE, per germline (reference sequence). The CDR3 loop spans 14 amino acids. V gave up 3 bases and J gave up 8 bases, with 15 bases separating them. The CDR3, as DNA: TGTGCCAGCAGCTCGTCGTGGGGCTTGGACACCATATATTTT. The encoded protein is CASSSSWGLDTIYF. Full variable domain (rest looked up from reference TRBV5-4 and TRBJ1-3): ETGVTQSPTHLIKTRGQQVTLRCSSQSGHNTVSWYQQALGQGPQFIFQYYREEENGRGNFPPRFSGLQFPNYSSELNVNALELDDSALYLCASSSSWGLDTIYFGEGSWLTVV.

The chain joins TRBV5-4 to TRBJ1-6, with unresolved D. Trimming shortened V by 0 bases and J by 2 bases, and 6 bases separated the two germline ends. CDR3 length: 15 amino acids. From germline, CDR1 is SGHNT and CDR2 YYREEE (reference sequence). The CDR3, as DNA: TGTGCCAGCAGCTTGGACAGTCCCTATAATTCACCCCTCCACTTT. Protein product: CASSLDSPYNSPLHF.

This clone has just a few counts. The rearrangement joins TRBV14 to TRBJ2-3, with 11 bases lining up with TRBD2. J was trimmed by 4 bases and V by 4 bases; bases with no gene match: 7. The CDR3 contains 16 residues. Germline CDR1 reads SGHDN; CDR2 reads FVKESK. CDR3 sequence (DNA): TGTGCCAGCAGCCGAAACGTAGCGGGAGGGCCAGATACGCAGTATTTT. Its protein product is CASSRNVAGGPDTQYF.

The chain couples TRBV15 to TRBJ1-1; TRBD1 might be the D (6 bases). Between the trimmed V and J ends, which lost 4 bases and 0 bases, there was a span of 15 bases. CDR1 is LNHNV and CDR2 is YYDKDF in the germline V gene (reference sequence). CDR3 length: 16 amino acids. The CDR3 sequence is CATSTWTDLMNTEAFF. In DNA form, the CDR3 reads TGTGCCACCAGCACCTGGACAGACCTCATGAACACTGAAGCTTTCTTT.

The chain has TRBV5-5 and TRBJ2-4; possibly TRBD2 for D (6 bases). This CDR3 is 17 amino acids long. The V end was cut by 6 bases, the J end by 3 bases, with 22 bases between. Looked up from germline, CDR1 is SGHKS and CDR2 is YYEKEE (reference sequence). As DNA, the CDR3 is TGTGCCAGCACCTCGGAGCTAGGGGCGCGGGACAAAAACATTCAGTACTTC. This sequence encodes CASTSELGARDKNIQYF. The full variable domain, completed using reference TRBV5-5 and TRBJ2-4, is DAGVTQSPTHLIKTRGQQVTLRCSPISGHKSVSWYQQVLGQGPQFIFQYYEKEERGRGNFPDRFSARQFPNYSSELNVNALLLGDSALYLCASTSELGARDKNIQYFGAGTRLSVL.

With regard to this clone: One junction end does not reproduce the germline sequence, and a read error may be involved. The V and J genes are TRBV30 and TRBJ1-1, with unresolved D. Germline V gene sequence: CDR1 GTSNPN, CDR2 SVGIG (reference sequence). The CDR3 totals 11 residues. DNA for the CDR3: TGTGCCTGGAGTTACAGCTCTCTGAGAGTCTTT. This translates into CAWSYSSLRVF.

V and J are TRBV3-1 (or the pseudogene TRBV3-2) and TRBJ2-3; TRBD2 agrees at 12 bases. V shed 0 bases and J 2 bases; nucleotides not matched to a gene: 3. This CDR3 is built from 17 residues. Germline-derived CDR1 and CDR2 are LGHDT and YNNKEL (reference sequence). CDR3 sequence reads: CASSQDSSGRATDTQYF. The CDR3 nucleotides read TGTGCCAGCAGCCAAGATTCTAGCGGGAGGGCCACAGATACGCAGTATTTT.